The entry below describes one TCR beta chain. This specimen belongs to a study of cytomegalovirus exposure and HLA in healthy donors. V was trimmed by 8 bases and J by 0 bases, leaving 9 bases between them. The CDR3 consists of 13 residues. Germline CDR1 is MRHNA and CDR2 is SNTAGT. Only in-frame clones appear in the TCRdb table, and some are missing; sequencing was by immunoSEQ multiplex PCR. The sample shows 150,000 to 200,000 clones, around 88% of them seen only once. This receptor was taken from a woman aged 18 to 35 in good health and CMV-seronegative. The sample taken for sequencing was PBMCs. V gene TRBV6-4 combines with J gene TRBJ2-3; possible D gene TRBD2, 5 bases. The CDR3 region has the DNA TGTGCCAGCTCCCCGGGGAGCACAGATACGCAGTATTTT. It encodes CASSPGSTDTQYF.